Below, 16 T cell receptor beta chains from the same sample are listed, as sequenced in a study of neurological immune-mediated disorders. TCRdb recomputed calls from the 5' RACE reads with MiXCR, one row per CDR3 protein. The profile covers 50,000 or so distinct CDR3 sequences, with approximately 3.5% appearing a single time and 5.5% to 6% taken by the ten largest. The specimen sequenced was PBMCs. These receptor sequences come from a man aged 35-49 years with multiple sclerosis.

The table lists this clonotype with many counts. As DNA, the CDR3 is TGTGCCAGCAGTTACTCGGGACTAGCGGGGGGGGAGACCCAGTACTTC. Translated: CASSYSGLAGGETQYF. V is TRBV6-5 and J is TRBJ2-5, with 16 nucleotides matching TRBD2. CDR1 is MNHEY, CDR2 SVGAGI, per germline. The CDR3 extends over 16 amino acids. J lost 5 bases, V lost 0 bases, and 0 bases had no gene match.

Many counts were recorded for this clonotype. The CDR3 region has the DNA TGTGCCACCAGTGATCAACTAGCCAGCCACGCCGGGGAGCTGTTTTTT. Protein sequence: CATSDQLASHAGELFF. The genes are TRBV24-1 and TRBJ2-2, with a weak D call TRBD2 (6 bases). The CDR3 contains 16 residues. Germline CDR1 reads KGHDR; CDR2 reads SFDVKD. The V and J ends lost 3 bases and 6 bases respectively, with 16 bases between them.

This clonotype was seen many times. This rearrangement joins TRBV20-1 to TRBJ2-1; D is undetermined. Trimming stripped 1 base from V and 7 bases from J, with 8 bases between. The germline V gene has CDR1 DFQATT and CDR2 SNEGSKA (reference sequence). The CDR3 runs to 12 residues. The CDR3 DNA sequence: TGCAGTGCTAGAGGGAATGGGAATGAGCAGTTCTTC. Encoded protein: CSARGNGNEQFF.

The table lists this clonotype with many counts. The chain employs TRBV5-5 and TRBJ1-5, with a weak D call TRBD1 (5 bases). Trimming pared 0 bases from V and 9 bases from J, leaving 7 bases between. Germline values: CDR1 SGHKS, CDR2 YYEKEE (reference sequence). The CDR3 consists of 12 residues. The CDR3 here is CASSLDRGPQHF. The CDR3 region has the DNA TGTGCCAGCAGCTTGGATAGGGGGCCCCAGCATTTT.

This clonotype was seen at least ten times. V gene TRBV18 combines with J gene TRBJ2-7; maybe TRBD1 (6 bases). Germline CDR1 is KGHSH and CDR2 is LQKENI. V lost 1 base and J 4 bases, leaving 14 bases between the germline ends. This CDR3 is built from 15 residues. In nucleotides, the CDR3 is TGTGCCAGCTCACCACAGGGACATGGGTCTTACGAGCAGTACTTC. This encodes CASSPQGHGSYEQYF.

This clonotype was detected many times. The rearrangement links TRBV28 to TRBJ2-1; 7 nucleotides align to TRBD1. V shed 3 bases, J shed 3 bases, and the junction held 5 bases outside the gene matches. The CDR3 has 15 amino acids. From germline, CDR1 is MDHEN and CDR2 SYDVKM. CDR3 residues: CASSFIWDSYNEQFF. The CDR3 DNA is TGTGCCAGCAGTTTCATTTGGGACAGCTACAATGAGCAGTTCTTC.

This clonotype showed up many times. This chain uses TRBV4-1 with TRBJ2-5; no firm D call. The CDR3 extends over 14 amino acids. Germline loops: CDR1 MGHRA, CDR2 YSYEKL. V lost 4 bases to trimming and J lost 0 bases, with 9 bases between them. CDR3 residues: CASSRSWDQETQYF. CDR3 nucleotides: TGCGCCAGCAGCCGGAGTTGGGACCAAGAGACCCAGTACTTC.

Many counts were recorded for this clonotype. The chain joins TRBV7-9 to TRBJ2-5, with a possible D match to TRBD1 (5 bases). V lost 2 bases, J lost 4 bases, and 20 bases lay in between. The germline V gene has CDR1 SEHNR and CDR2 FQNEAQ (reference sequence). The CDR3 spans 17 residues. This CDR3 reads CASSLLFGVRAIETQYF. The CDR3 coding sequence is TGTGCCAGCAGCTTACTGTTCGGTGTCAGGGCAATAGAGACCCAGTACTTC.

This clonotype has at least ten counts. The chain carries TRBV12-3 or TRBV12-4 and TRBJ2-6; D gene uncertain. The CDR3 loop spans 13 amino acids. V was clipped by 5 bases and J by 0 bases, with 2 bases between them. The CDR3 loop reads CASSSSGANVLTF. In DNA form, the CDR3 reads TGTGCCAGCAGTAGCTCTGGGGCCAACGTCCTGACTTTC.

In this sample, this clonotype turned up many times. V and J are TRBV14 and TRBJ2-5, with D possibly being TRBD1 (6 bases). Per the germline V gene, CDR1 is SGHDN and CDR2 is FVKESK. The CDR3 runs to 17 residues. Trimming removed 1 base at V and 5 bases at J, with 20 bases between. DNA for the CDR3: TGTGCCAGCAGCCAAGCGACCCTTAAGGGGGTTCTGGAGACCCAGTACTTC. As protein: CASSQATLKGVLETQYF.

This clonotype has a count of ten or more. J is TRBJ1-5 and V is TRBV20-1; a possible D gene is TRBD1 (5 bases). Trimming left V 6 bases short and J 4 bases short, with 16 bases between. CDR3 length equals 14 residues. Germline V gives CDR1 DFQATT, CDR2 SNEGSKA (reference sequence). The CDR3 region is CSAQPRGGNQPQHF. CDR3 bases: TGCAGTGCCCAGCCAAGGGGAGGAAATCAGCCCCAGCATTTT.

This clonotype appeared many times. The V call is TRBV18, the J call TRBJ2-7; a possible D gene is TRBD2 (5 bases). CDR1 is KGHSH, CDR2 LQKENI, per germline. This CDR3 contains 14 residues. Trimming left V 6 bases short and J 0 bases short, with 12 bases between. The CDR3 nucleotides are TGTGCCAGCTCCCTTAGCGCTAGCTCCTACGAGCAGTACTTC. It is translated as CASSLSASSYEQYF.

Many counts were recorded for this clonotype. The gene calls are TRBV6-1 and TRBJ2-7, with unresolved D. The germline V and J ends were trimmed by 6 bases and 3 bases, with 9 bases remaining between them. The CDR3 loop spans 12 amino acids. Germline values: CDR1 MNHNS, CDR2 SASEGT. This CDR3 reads CASSSRFYEQYF. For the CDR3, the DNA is TGTGCCAGCAGCTCAAGGTTCTACGAGCAGTACTTC.

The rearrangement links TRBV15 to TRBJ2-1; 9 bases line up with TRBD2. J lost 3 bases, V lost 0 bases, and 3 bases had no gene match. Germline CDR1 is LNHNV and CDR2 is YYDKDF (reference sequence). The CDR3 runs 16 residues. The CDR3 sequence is CATSRDASGDYNEQFF. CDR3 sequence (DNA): TGTGCCACCAGCAGAGACGCTAGCGGGGACTACAATGAGCAGTTCTTC.

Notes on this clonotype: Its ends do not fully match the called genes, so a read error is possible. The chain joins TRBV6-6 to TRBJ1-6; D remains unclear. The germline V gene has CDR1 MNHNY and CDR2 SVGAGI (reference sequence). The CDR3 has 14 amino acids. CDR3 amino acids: CASREAKDNSPLNF. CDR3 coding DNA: TGTGCCAGCAGGGAAGCGAAAGATAATTCACCCCTCAACTTT.

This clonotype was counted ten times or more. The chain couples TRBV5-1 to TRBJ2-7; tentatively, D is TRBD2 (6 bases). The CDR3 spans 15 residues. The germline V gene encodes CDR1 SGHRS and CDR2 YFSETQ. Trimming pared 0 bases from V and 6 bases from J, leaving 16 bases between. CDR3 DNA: TGCGCCAGCAGCTTGGGGGACTTTGGGGGTCGCGAGCAGTACTTC. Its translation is CASSLGDFGGREQYF.